These T cell receptor beta chains were read from a single sample in a study of blood T cells in healthy people across ages. A single record per CDR3 protein comes from TCRdb applying MiXCR to the 5' RACE reads. In the table there are 2 million or so distinct CDR3 sequences, roughly 52% of which are singletons. Sequencing was carried out using blood. The receptors here all came from a woman aged 40-49 years in good health. Both conserved end residues are part of each CDR3. The D gene is left open where the match is weak. Only part of the rows carry a size: once, few, many, or a class if the clone is expanded.

CASETGTSVPLAKSIQYF | TGTGCCAGCGAGACCGGGACTAGCGTTCCTCTAGCCAAAAGCATTCAGTACTTC | TRBV7-3 | TRBD2 | TRBJ2-4 | -
CASSWSGSGALREKLFF | TGTGCCAGCAGCTGGTCGGGATCAGGGGCGTTGCGGGAAAAACTGTTTTTT | TRBV7-2 | - | TRBJ1-4 | -
CASSQDVGSGANVLTF | TGCGCCAGCAGCCAAGACGTTGGCTCTGGGGCCAACGTCCTGACTTTC | TRBV4-3 | - | TRBJ2-6 | many
CANSLQGYDQPQHF | TGTGCCAACAGTTTACAGGGTTACGATCAGCCCCAGCATTTT | TRBV12-3/TRBV12-4 | - | TRBJ1-5 | once
CASRETDSTQYF | TGTGCCAGCAGAGAGACGGACTCGACCCAGTACTTC | TRBV25-1 | - | TRBJ2-5 | -
CSAEDRVGSYEQYF | TGCAGTGCCGAAGACAGGGTGGGGAGTTACGAGCAGTACTTC | TRBV20-1 | TRBD1 | TRBJ2-7 | few
CASSLNRGAEDTQYF | TGCGCCAGCAGCTTGAACCGGGGGGCAGAAGATACGCAGTATTTT | TRBV5-1 | - | TRBJ2-3 | -
CASNILAGGPNEQFF | TGTGCCAGCAATATACTAGCGGGGGGGCCCAATGAGCAGTTCTTC | TRBV28 | TRBD2 | TRBJ2-1 | -
CSASVMTSDYEQYF | TGCAGTGCTAGCGTGATGACTAGCGACTACGAGCAGTACTTC | TRBV20-1 | TRBD2 | TRBJ2-7 | -
CSARDVGDRGQPQHF | TGCAGTGCTAGAGACGTAGGCGACAGGGGGCAGCCCCAGCATTTT | TRBV20-1 | TRBD1 | TRBJ1-5 | -
CASSQERRSQETQYF | TGCGCCAGCAGCCAAGAGCGACGGAGTCAAGAGACCCAGTACTTC | TRBV4-1 | - | TRBJ2-5 | -
CASSQVPGAGGAVYGYTF | TGTGCCAGCAGCCAAGTCCCTGGGGCAGGGGGCGCCGTCTATGGCTACACCTTC | TRBV3-1 | TRBD1 | TRBJ1-2 | -
CASSYGGTVNNEQFF | TGTGCCAGCAGTTACGGTGGGACTGTTAACAATGAGCAGTTCTTC | TRBV6-2/TRBV6-3 | - | TRBJ2-1 | few
CASSPQGTGTYQPQHF | TGTGCCAGCAGCCCCCAGGGGACGGGGACTTATCAGCCCCAGCATTTT | TRBV7-2 | - | TRBJ1-5 | -
CSVGVLLAGVVEQYF | TGCAGCGTGGGCGTTCTACTAGCGGGGGTTGTCGAGCAGTACTTC | TRBV29-1 | TRBD2 | TRBJ2-7 | few
CASSQGGDPYEQYF | TGCGCCAGCAGCCAAGGCGGGGACCCCTACGAGCAGTACTTC | TRBV4-1 | - | TRBJ2-7 | -
CASSRPTVRNTEAFF | TGCGCCAGCAGCCGACCCACAGTTAGGAACACTGAAGCTTTCTTT | TRBV4-1 | - | TRBJ1-1 | -
CASGTSGGRNEQFF | TGCGCCAGCGGGACTAGCGGGGGGCGTAATGAGCAGTTCTTC | TRBV5-1 | TRBD2 | TRBJ2-1 | -
CASTVTISYNSPLHF | TGTGCCAGCACCGTAACTATCTCCTATAATTCACCCCTCCACTTT | TRBV27 | - | TRBJ1-6 | -
CASLDPTLAKNIQYF | TGTGCCAGCCTGGACCCGACTCTAGCCAAAAACATTCAGTACTTC | TRBV6-1 | - | TRBJ2-4 | -
CASGGLAAYNEQFF | TGCGCCAGCGGCGGACTAGCGGCCTACAATGAGCAGTTCTTC | TRBV5-1 | TRBD2 | TRBJ2-1 | -
CASSLAGTGDYEQYF | TGTGCCAGCAGTTTAGCCGGGACAGGGGACTACGAGCAGTACTTC | TRBV27 | TRBD1 | TRBJ2-7 | -
CASSELSGSGTQYF | TGTGCCAGTAGTGAACTGAGCGGCTCGGGGACCCAGTACTTC | TRBV6-1 | - | TRBJ2-5 | few
CASTGPGGETQYF | TGTGCCAGCACCGGCCCAGGAGGAGAGACCCAGTACTTC | TRBV27 | - | TRBJ2-5 | -
CASSPPATGANVLTF | TGCGCCAGCAGCCCACCCGCAACTGGGGCCAACGTCCTGACTTTC | TRBV5-1 | - | TRBJ2-6 | -
CASSPPGRPGETQFF | TGTGCCAGCTCACCACCAGGCAGACCGGGGGAGACCCAGTTCTTC | TRBV18 | - | TRBJ2-1 | -
CSAALSGTVNEKLFF | TGCAGTGCCGCCCTATCCGGGACAGTTAATGAAAAACTGTTTTTT | TRBV20-1 | TRBD1 | TRBJ1-4 | few
CSATLQPGYTF | TGCAGTGCTACCCTTCAGCCTGGCTACACCTTC | TRBV20-1 | - | TRBJ1-2 | -
CASRSTGQNYEQYF | TGTGCCAGCAGGTCCACGGGACAAAACTACGAGCAGTACTTC | TRBV28 | - | TRBJ2-7 | -
CSAAGEQRYNEQFF | TGCAGCGCCGCGGGGGAACAACGTTACAATGAGCAGTTCTTC | TRBV29-1 | TRBD2 | TRBJ2-1 | -
CSTYRGEETQYF | TGCAGCACTTACAGGGGTGAGGAGACCCAGTACTTC | TRBV29-1 | TRBD1 | TRBJ2-5 | -
CASSRRPLATASTDTQYF | TGTGCCAGCAGTCGCCGCCCTCTAGCGACTGCTAGCACAGATACGCAGTATTTT | TRBV28 | - | TRBJ2-3 | few
CASSSLAKTQYF | TGTGCCAGCAGTTCTCTAGCCAAGACCCAGTACTTC | TRBV12-3/TRBV12-4 | - | TRBJ2-5 | -
CASSRIDEGLDGYTF | TGCGCCAGCAGCCGGATAGACGAGGGGTTGGACGGCTACACCTTC | TRBV4-1 | - | TRBJ1-2 | few
CASSPNAWLQYNEQFF | TGTGCCAGCAGCCCTAATGCCTGGCTGCAATACAATGAGCAGTTCTTC | TRBV14 | - | TRBJ2-1 | -
CASSYLTSQYF | TGTGCCAGCAGTTATCTCACCTCGCAGTATTTT | TRBV6-2/TRBV6-3 | - | TRBJ2-3 | -
CASSQDDSQGAADTQYF | TGCGCCAGCAGCCAAGACGATTCACAGGGAGCAGCAGATACGCAGTATTTT | TRBV4-3 | - | TRBJ2-3 | -
CSALPGLRSPLHF | TGCAGTGCCTTGCCGGGACTACGTTCACCCCTCCACTTT | TRBV20-1 | - | TRBJ1-6 | -
CASSARDFSGANVLTF | TGTGCCAGCAGCGCAAGGGACTTCTCTGGGGCCAACGTCCTGACTTTC | TRBV7-9 | - | TRBJ2-6 | few
CASSWATGGNYYGYTF | TGCGCCAGCAGCTGGGCGACAGGAGGTAACTACTATGGCTACACCTTC | TRBV5-1 | - | TRBJ1-2 | few
CASSWRTGGFNEQFF | TGTGCCAGCAGTTGGAGGACAGGGGGCTTCAATGAGCAGTTCTTC | TRBV12-3/TRBV12-4 | TRBD1 | TRBJ2-1 | -
CASSQPAVFGPQETQYF | TGTGCCAGCAGTCAACCTGCGGTTTTTGGGCCCCAAGAGACCCAGTACTTC | TRBV28 | - | TRBJ2-5 | -
CASSPLRTSGGARETQYF | TGTGCCAGCAGTCCACTGAGGACTAGCGGGGGGGCCCGAGAGACCCAGTACTTC | TRBV12-3/TRBV12-4 | TRBD2 | TRBJ2-5 | -
CASSRNREMNSPLHF | TGTGCCAGCAGTAGAAACAGGGAGATGAATTCACCCCTCCACTTT | TRBV21-1 | - | TRBJ1-6 | -